The clone carrying this T cell receptor beta chain was seen only a few times. The sample belongs to a study of blood T cells in healthy people across ages. Germline lookup yields CDR1 SEHNR and CDR2 FQNEAQ (reference sequence). Unmatched junction bases numbered 4, after V lost 5 bases and J lost 0 bases. CDR3 length: 15 amino acids. Then a second PCR, running about 6 to 12 cycles, was carried out with a sample-barcoded 5' primer and a J-beta primer mix. A single record per CDR3 protein comes from TCRdb applying MiXCR to the 5' RACE reads. The sample has hundreds of thousands of distinct CDR3 sequences; 29% are singletons.

This rearrangement joins TRBV7-9 to TRBJ2-4, with TRBD2 matching over 7 bases. Sequenced: blood. The clonotype comes from an elderly woman in good health. This CDR3 reads CASSLSGAAKNIQYF. The CDR3 DNA sequence: TGTGCCAGCAGCCTGAGCGGGGCAGCCAAAAACATTCAGTACTTC.